This is a list of T cell receptor beta chains from one sample in a study of blood T cells in healthy people across ages. Each CDR3 protein is one row after TCRdb ran MiXCR on the 5' RACE reads. Counted here are roughly 650,000 distinct CDR3 sequences, approximately 29% occurring once; the ten biggest clones make up 15% to 17%. What was sequenced was blood. Receptor source: a woman aged 80 or over in good health. The CDR3 runs from the conserved cysteine through the conserved F or W. A D gene is named only where the DNA matches it firmly. Size is stated for part of the rows, as once, few or many counts, or as a class when the clone is expanded.

D gene,clone size,J gene,V gene,CDR3 protein,CDR3 DNA
.,few,TRBJ1-2,TRBV4-1,CASSQPGDGLYGYTF,TGCGCCAGCAGCCAACCCGGGGACGGTCTGTATGGCTACACCTTC
.,.,TRBJ1-1,TRBV7-2,CASSLDGGAAPAFF,TGTGCCAGCAGTTTAGATGGGGGCGCGGCACCAGCTTTCTTT
TRBD2,many,TRBJ2-7,TRBV20-1,CSASRTSGEQYF,TGCAGTGCTAGTAGGACTAGCGGCGAGCAGTACTTC
TRBD1,many,TRBJ2-1,TRBV4-2,CASSQLTGGWDNEQFF,TGTGCCAGCAGCCAACTGACAGGGGGCTGGGACAATGAGCAGTTCTTC
.,.,TRBJ1-5,TRBV7-2,CASSYTGGTQHF,TGTGCCAGCAGCTATACCGGGGGAACCCAGCATTTT
TRBD1,many,TRBJ2-7,TRBV6-4,CASVDREQYEQYF,TGTGCCAGCGTGGACAGGGAACAGTACGAGCAGTACTTC
TRBD1,few,TRBJ1-1,TRBV29-1,CSARKDRGVTEAFF,TGCAGCGCCCGAAAAGACAGGGGAGTAACTGAAGCTTTCTTT
TRBD1,many,TRBJ1-5,TRBV20-1,CSLLTGVSRNQPQHF,TGCAGTTTATTGACAGGGGTTAGCAGAAATCAGCCCCAGCATTTT
TRBD1,.,TRBJ2-5,TRBV7-2,CASSSRGQALLETQYF,TGTGCCAGCAGCTCCCGGGGACAGGCCTTATTAGAGACCCAGTACTTC
TRBD1,.,TRBJ1-4,TRBV20-1,CSAAGQAVTEKLFF,TGCAGTGCTGCTGGACAGGCAGTAACTGAAAAACTGTTTTTT
.,many,TRBJ1-2,TRBV10-3,CAISDGGAGTF,TGTGCCATCAGTGATGGGGGGGCTGGCACCTTC
.,.,TRBJ2-7,TRBV9,CASSGGSTDNEQYF,TGTGCCAGCAGCGGAGGTTCCACTGACAATGAGCAGTACTTC
.,many,TRBJ2-5,TRBV5-6,CASSFGGGEETQYF,TGTGCCAGCAGCTTTGGGGGGGGCGAAGAGACCCAGTACTTC
TRBD2,once,TRBJ2-7,TRBV10-3,CAISSGGVNEQYF,TGTGCCATCAGTAGCGGGGGTGTCAACGAGCAGTACTTC
TRBD1,many,TRBJ2-4,TRBV30,CAWGGQARDIQYF,TGTGCCTGGGGTGGACAGGCCCGGGACATTCAGTACTTC
.,.,TRBJ2-5,TRBV5-1,CASTERTDQETQYF,TGCGCCAGCACTGAGAGGACAGACCAAGAGACCCAGTACTTC
.,few,TRBJ1-3,TRBV7-9,CASTQRGSGNTIYF,TGTGCCAGCACTCAGCGGGGTTCTGGAAACACCATATATTTT
TRBD1,many,TRBJ2-4,TRBV9,CASSAQGQGLDIQYF,TGTGCCAGCAGCGCCCAGGGACAGGGGCTCGACATTCAGTACTTC
.,.,TRBJ2-5,TRBV30,CAWRAGGAYQETQYF,TGTGCCTGGAGGGCTGGCGGTGCGTACCAAGAGACCCAGTACTTC
TRBD2,many,TRBJ2-1,TRBV6-5,CASSSREAGYNEQFF,TGTGCCAGCAGTTCCCGGGAGGCAGGATACAATGAGCAGTTCTTC
.,.,TRBJ2-1,TRBV6-1,CASSPNNKQFF,TGTGCCAGCAGTCCCAACAATAAGCAGTTCTTC
TRBD2,many,TRBJ2-1,TRBV6-1,CASSEIGRSYNEQFF,TGTGCCAGCAGTGAAATCGGGAGGTCCTACAATGAGCAGTTCTTC
.,.,TRBJ1-1,TRBV9,CASSPLPSRRNTEAFF,TGTGCCAGCAGCCCCTTACCGAGTCGCAGGAACACTGAAGCTTTCTTT
TRBD2,many,TRBJ2-1,TRBV6-2/TRBV6-3,CASELGVAGGLEQFF,TGTGCCAGCGAGTTAGGGGTAGCGGGGGGTCTGGAGCAGTTCTTC
TRBD2,many,TRBJ2-3,TRBV15,CATSRDSGTSGVFTQYF,TGTGCCACCAGCAGAGATTCGGGGACTAGCGGGGTATTTACGCAGTATTTT
.,.,TRBJ1-4,TRBV11-2,CASSPSGVPRNEKRFF,TGTGCCAGCAGCCCGTCAGGGGTCCCTCGTAATGAAAAACGGTTTTTT
.,.,TRBJ2-7,TRBV5-1,CASWDTRGNEQYF,TGCGCCAGCTGGGACACCCGAGGAAATGAGCAGTACTTC
TRBD1,.,TRBJ2-7,TRBV7-6,CASSLGGTGPISYEQYF,TGTGCCAGCAGCTTAGGGGGGACAGGGCCCATCTCCTACGAGCAGTACTTC
.,few,TRBJ1-5,TRBV4-3,CASSQDIGGNQPQHF,TGCGCCAGCAGCCAAGATATAGGGGGTAATCAGCCCCAGCATTTT
TRBD1,many,TRBJ1-2,TRBV7-9,CASLRDSGGYTF,TGTGCCAGCCTCCGGGACAGTGGTGGCTACACCTTC
TRBD1,.,TRBJ1-5,TRBV19,CASSPFTGGLNSNQPQHF,TGTGCCAGTAGTCCGTTTACAGGGGGGCTTAATAGCAATCAGCCCCAGCATTTT
TRBD2,.,TRBJ2-5,TRBV20-1,CSATRTSGPQETQYF,TGCAGTGCTACACGGACTAGCGGACCGCAAGAGACCCAGTACTTC
.,many,TRBJ2-7,TRBV7-9,CASSLEFHEQYF,TGTGCCAGCAGCTTAGAATTTCACGAGCAGTACTTC
.,.,TRBJ2-3,TRBV2,CASSQIGGPSTDTQYF,TGTGCCAGCAGTCAGATTGGGGGGCCAAGCACAGATACGCAGTATTTT
TRBD1,.,TRBJ1-5,TRBV28,CASIPDRLTYSNQPQHF,TGTGCCAGCATCCCGGACAGGTTGACCTATAGCAATCAGCCCCAGCATTTT
.,many,TRBJ2-7,TRBV9,CASSSSRGEQYF,TGTGCCAGCAGCTCTTCAAGGGGCGAGCAGTACTTC
.,many,TRBJ2-3,TRBV5-1,CASSFGGGQVDTQYF,TGCGCCAGCAGCTTTGGTGGGGGGCAGGTAGATACGCAGTATTTT
.,many,TRBJ2-1,TRBV6-5,CASTSWRVRGNEQFF,TGTGCCAGCACCTCCTGGAGGGTCCGGGGAAATGAGCAGTTCTTC
.,.,TRBJ2-4,TRBV12-3/TRBV12-4,CASSLAGVKNIQYF,TGTGCCAGCAGTTTAGCGGGGGTGAAAAACATTCAGTACTTC
.,.,TRBJ2-7,TRBV28,CASSGGGREQYF,TGTGCCAGCAGCGGAGGGGGCCGGGAGCAGTACTTC
TRBD1,many,TRBJ2-7,TRBV27,CASSLDRVTSYEQYF,TGTGCCAGCAGTTTGGACAGGGTGACGTCCTACGAGCAGTACTTC